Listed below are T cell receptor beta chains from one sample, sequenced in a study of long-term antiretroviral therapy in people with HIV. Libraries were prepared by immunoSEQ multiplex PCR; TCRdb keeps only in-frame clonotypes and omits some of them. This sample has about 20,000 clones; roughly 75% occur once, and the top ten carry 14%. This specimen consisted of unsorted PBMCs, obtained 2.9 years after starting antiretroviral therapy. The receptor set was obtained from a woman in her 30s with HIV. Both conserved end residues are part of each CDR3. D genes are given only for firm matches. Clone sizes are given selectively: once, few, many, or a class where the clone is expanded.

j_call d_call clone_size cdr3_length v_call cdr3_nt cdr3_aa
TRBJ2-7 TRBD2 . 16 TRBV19 TGTGCCAGTAGTATCGGGCCAGCGGGGCCTGCCTACGAGCAGTACTTC CASSIGPAGPAYEQYF
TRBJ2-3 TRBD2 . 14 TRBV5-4 TGTGCCTACGATGGGGGGGGAGAGACAGATACGCAGTATTTT CAYDGGGETDTQYF
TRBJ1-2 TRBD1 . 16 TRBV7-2 TGTGCCAGCAGCAGATCATCCGGGACAGGGAGCTATGGCTACACCTTC CASSRSSGTGSYGYTF
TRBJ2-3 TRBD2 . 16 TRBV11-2 TGTGCCAGCAGCTCGAGACTAGCGGGGTCCACAGATACGCAGTATTTT CASSSRLAGSTDTQYF
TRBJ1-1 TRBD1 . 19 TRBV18 TGTGCCAGCTCGCGACACGGACAGGTTGAGAGCTACCTGAACACTGAAGCTTTCTTT CASSRHGQVESYLNTEAFF
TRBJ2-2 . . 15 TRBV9 TGTGCCAGCAGCGTAAAAACAGAGCTGACCGGGGAGCTGTTTTTT CASSVKTELTGELFF
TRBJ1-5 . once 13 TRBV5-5 TGTGCCAGCAGCTTAGGGGTTGTTCAGCCCCAGCATTTT CASSLGVVQPQHF
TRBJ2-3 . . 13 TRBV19 TGTGCCAGTAGTATTCAGGGCCCAGATACGCAGTATTTT CASSIQGPDTQYF
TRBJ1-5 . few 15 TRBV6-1 TGTGCCAGCAGCGAGGCCGACCGATGGCATCAGCCCCAGCATTTT CASSEADRWHQPQHF
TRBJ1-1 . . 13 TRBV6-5 TGTGCCAGCAGTTACGCCCCCACCACTGAAGCTTTCTTT CASSYAPTTEAFF
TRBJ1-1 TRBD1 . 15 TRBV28 TGTGCCAGCAGTAAGCGACAGGGAATGAACACTGAAGCTTTCTTT CASSKRQGMNTEAFF
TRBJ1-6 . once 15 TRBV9 TGTGCCAGCAGCGTAAGCAGGGTGTTAAATTCACCCCTCCACTTT CASSVSRVLNSPLHF
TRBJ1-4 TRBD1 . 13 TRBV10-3 TGTGCCTCCCGACAGGGAATTAATGAAAAACTGTTTTTT CASRQGINEKLFF
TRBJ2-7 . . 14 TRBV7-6 TGTGCCAGCAGCCCCCGGACGGAGAGCTACGAGCAGTACTTC CASSPRTESYEQYF
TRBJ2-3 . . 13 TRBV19 TGTGCCAGTAGTATCGCTGGGGCAGATACGCAGTATTTT CASSIAGADTQYF
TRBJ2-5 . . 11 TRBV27 TGTGCCAGCAGATATGGAGAGACCCAGTACTTC CASRYGETQYF
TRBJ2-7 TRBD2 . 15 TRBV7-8 TGTGCCAGCAGCTTCGCGACTAGCGGGGACTACGAGCAGTACTTC CASSFATSGDYEQYF
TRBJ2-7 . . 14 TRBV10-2 TGCGCCAGCAGTGATCCGTCAACAGCTCACGAGCAGTACTTC CASSDPSTAHEQYF
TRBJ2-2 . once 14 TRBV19 TGTGCCAGTAGTATAGTTCTAGAGGCCGGGGAGCTGTTTTTT CASSIVLEAGELFF
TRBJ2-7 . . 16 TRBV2 TGTGCCAGCAGTGAAATACATGCGGTATTTGCCTACGAGCAGTACTTC CASSEIHAVFAYEQYF
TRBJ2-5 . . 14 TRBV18 TGTGCCAGCTCACCACAAACGGATCAAGAGACCCAGTACTTC CASSPQTDQETQYF
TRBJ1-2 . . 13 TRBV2 TGTGCCAGCAGTGAAGGAGGGAGAAGGGGCTACACCTTC CASSEGGRRGYTF
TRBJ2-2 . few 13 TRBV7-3 TGTGCCAGCAGCCCAACTAGAACCGGGGAGCTGTTTTTT CASSPTRTGELFF
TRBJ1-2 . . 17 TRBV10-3 TGTGCCATCAGTGCCCGCGGGGAGGGGATTGGATACTATGGCTACACCTTC CAISARGEGIGYYGYTF
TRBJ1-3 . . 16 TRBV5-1 TGCGCCAGCAGCTTGGTGACGGGAGGCGGGGTAAACACCATATATTTT CASSLVTGGGVNTIYF
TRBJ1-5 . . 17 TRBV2 TGTGCCAGCAGTGAAGCGCTCGGGGGGAGGGGAGGTCAGCCCCAGCATTTT CASSEALGGRGGQPQHF
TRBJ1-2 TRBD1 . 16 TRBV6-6 TGTGCCAGCAGTTACCCGGGACAGGGTTCGGGCTATGGCTACACCTTC CASSYPGQGSGYGYTF
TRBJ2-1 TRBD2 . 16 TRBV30 TGTGCCTGGAGTGTCCTGGGGCTAGCGGGGAACAATGAGCAGTTCTTC CAWSVLGLAGNNEQFF
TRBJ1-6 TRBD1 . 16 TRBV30 TGTGCCTGGAGTGTGACAGGGGCAGGGATTTTTTCACCCCTCCACTTT CAWSVTGAGIFSPLHF
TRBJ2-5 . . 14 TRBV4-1 TGCGCCAGCAGCCAAGACGACGGCCAAGAGACCCAGTACTTC CASSQDDGQETQYF
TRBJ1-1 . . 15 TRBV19 TGTGCCAGTAGTATAGGTAAGGGCTTGAACACTGAAGCTTTCTTT CASSIGKGLNTEAFF
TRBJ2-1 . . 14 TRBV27 TGTGCCAGCACGTCCTCGCGAACTTACAATGAGCAGTTCTTC CASTSSRTYNEQFF
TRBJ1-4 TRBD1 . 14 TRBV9 TGTGCCAGCAGCGTCACAGGGGGAAACGAAAAACTGTTTTTT CASSVTGGNEKLFF
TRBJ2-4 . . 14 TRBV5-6 TGTGCCAGCAGCCCAGGAAGGGCCAAAAACATTCAGTACTTC CASSPGRAKNIQYF
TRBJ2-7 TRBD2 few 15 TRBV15 TGTGCCACCAGCAGAGGAAGCGGGGGGGCGGGCGAGCAGTACTTC CATSRGSGGAGEQYF
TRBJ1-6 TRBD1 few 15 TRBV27 TGTGCCAGCAGTTCCAGACAGGGTCGGGATTCACCCCTCCACTTT CASSSRQGRDSPLHF
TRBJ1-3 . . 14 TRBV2 TGTGCCAGCAGAATACAGGGCTCAGGAAACACCATATATTTT CASRIQGSGNTIYF
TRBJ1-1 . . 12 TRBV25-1 TGTGCCAGCAGTTTACAGGGAATTGAAGCTTTCTTT CASSLQGIEAFF
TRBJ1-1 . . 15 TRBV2 TGTGCCAGCAGTTCTTACTCCACTATGAACACTGAAGCTTTCTTT CASSSYSTMNTEAFF
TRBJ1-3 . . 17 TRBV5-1 TGCGCCAGCAGCCCCGGTCCCGGGGCTCACTCTGGAAACACCATATATTTT CASSPGPGAHSGNTIYF
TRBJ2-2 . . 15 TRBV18 TGTGCCAGCTCACCAGATCCCGCGAACACCGGGGAGCTGTTTTTT CASSPDPANTGELFF
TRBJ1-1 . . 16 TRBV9 TGTGCCAGCAGCGTAGCTGGGTCAGGAGGGAACACTGAAGCTTTCTTT CASSVAGSGGNTEAFF
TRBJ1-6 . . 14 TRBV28 TGTGCCAGCAGTTTGAGGACGGCATATTCACCCCTCCACTTT CASSLRTAYSPLHF
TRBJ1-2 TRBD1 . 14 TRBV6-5 TGTGCCAGCAGTTACTCGGGACAGGGAGGCGGCTACACCTTC CASSYSGQGGGYTF
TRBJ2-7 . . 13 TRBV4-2 TGTGCCAGCAGCCAAGTTTTAGACTACGAGCAGTACTTC CASSQVLDYEQYF
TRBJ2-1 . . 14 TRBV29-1 TGCAGTTACACAGGGACAGACTCGCGGGGTGAGCAGTTCTTC CSYTGTDSRGEQFF
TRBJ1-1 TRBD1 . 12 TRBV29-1 TGCAGCGCCGTGGGACAGGGCACTGAAGCTTTCTTT CSAVGQGTEAFF
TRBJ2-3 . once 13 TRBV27 TGTGCCAGCAGTTTATCTGAGTCAGATACGCAGTATTTT CASSLSESDTQYF
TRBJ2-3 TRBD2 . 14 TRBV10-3 TGTGCCATGGGGACTAGCGCGAGCACAGATACGCAGTATTTT CAMGTSASTDTQYF
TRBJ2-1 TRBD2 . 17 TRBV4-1 TGCGCCAGCAGCCCCGACAGCGGGGCGAGCCGCTACAATGAGCAGTTCTTC CASSPDSGASRYNEQFF
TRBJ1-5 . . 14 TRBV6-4 TGTGCCAGCAGTGATGGGGGCTCGAATCAGCCCCAGCATTTT CASSDGGSNQPQHF
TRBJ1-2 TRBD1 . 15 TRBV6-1 TGTGCCAGCAGTGAAACGACAGGGGCCCTATTAGGCTACACCTTC CASSETTGALLGYTF
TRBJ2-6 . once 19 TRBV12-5 TGTGCTAGTGGTTTGGCGGGCCCCGGGGAAGAGGCTGGGGCCAACGTCCTGACTTTC CASGLAGPGEEAGANVLTF
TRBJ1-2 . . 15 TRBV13 TGTGCCAGCAGCTCCGAGACAGCCACTAACTATGGCTACACCTTC CASSSETATNYGYTF
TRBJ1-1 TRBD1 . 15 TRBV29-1 TGCAGCGCCCTTGGACAGGGGGGGGTGAACACTGAAGCTTTCTTT CSALGQGGVNTEAFF